This TCR beta chain was profiled in a study of shared clonotypes between healthy human individuals. Study in general: Researchers drew samples from a couple of women and a few men aged 18 to 49.

In the original workflow: Filtering of immunoSEQ junctional sequences could not match full-length read filtering. Assay used: immunoSEQ multiplex PCR; TCRdb lists only in-frame clones, some missing. That table supplies the V and J calls and clone size; D and trimming were determined from the DNA. The table shows about 480,000 clones, with around 79% occurring only once. Study-level points and caveats: Clonotype sharing across donors was expected to vary with sequencing depth.

This CDR3 is built from 13 residues. Per germline, CDR1 KGHSH and CDR2 LQKENI. Note on this clone: Its antigen remains unidentified. This likely came from a read error, as a far larger clone is one base away.

This receptor was obtained from a woman aged 40 to 49 in good health. Some clones in this sample may be carry-over from other donors' samples. V usage is TRBV18 and J usage is TRBJ1-2; 10 bases are a match to TRBD1. Material: PBMCs. Here the CDR3 DNA reads TGTGCCAGCTCCTTCGGGACAGGGGATGGCCACACCTTC. Residues: CASSFGTGDGHTF.